One sample yielded the 23 T cell receptor beta chains listed below, sequenced in a study of CXCR3-negative and CXCR3-positive naive CD8 T cells. Notes on the study in general: Researchers report that CXCR3-positive naive cells carry more hydrophobic TRB CDR3s than CXCR3-negative naive cells.

These TCRs are of unknown antigen specificity. The authors made the TRB cDNA libraries by 5' RACE using UMI labels. TCRdb re-analyzed the 5' RACE reads; it lists each CDR3 protein once, without DNA. Its table records around 160,000 distinct CDR3 sequences. Sequenced material: naive CXCR3+ CD8+ T cells from blood. Subset denoted: CD45RO-CCR7+CD27+CD95- naive CD8+ T cells expressing CXCR3 (TNR3+). The receptors come from a human donor in good health. Some clones in this sample may be carry-over from other donors' samples.

The gene calls are TRBV20-1 and TRBJ2-1; TCRdb designates TRBD2, a call that cannot be tested without DNA. CDR1 DFQATT and CDR2 SNEGSKA come from the germline V gene (reference sequence). The CDR3 is 15 residues long. CDR3 residues: CSARALAGGDNEQFF.

The V call is TRBV25-1, the J call TRBJ2-2; the TCRdb call, TRBD1, lacks DNA for checking. The CDR3 is 14 amino acids. Per the germline V gene, CDR1 is MGHDK and CDR2 is SYGVNS. The CDR3 here is CASSGPSLVGELFF.

V and J are TRBV7-9 and TRBJ2-1; TCRdb proposes TRBD1, but this gene call is untestable without DNA. Germline values: CDR1 SEHNR, CDR2 FQNEAQ (reference sequence). The CDR3 consists of 15 residues. The CDR3 spells CASSLTGTDFNEQFF.

The rearrangement links TRBV10-3 to TRBJ2-7; TCRdb's D call of TRBD1 is untestable without DNA. This CDR3 spans 13 amino acids. Germline lookup yields CDR1 ENHRY and CDR2 SYGVKD. The CDR3 spells CAIRGIQGAEQYF.

V usage is TRBV7-7 and J usage is TRBJ2-5; the D call from TCRdb, TRBD1, cannot be confirmed without DNA. This CDR3 is built from 13 residues. The germline gives CDR1 SSHAT, CDR2 FNYEAQ (reference sequence). The CDR3 loop reads CASTETGGKTQYF.

The chain recombines TRBV29-1 with TRBJ2-1; TCRdb's assignment of TRBD1 cannot be checked, as there is no DNA. The CDR3 covers 14 residues. Germline lookup yields CDR1 SQVTM and CDR2 ANQGSEA. The CDR3: CSADQGARYNEQFF.

This chain joins TRBV7-3 and TRBJ2-3; absent DNA, TCRdb's TRBD1 call cannot be checked. Germline CDR1 is SGHTA and CDR2 is FQGTGA. This CDR3 is built from 17 residues. CDR3 residues: CASSLDVAGPIADTQYF. Complete variable domain (other parts from reference TRBV7-3 and TRBJ2-3): GAGVSQTPSNKVTEKGKYVELRCDPISGHTALYWYRQSLGQGPEFLIYFQGTGAADDSGLPNDRFFAVRPEGSVSTLKIQRTERGDSAVYLCASSLDVAGPIADTQYFGPGTRLTVL.

The chain uses TRBV5-4 and TRBJ2-7; checking the TCRdb D call of TRBD2 is not possible without DNA. Germline V lookup: CDR1 SGHNT, CDR2 YYREEE (reference sequence). The CDR3 contains 15 residues. CDR3 in amino acids: CASSLDPAGNYEQYF.

The chain couples TRBV29-1 to TRBJ1-1. The CDR3 runs 11 residues. Germline V lookup: CDR1 SQVTM, CDR2 ANQGSEA. Here the CDR3 reads CSVGTNTEAFF.

The V and J genes are TRBV4-3 and TRBJ2-1; as DNA is missing, the TRBD1 call by TCRdb cannot be tested. The CDR3 length is 16 residues. Germline V lookup: CDR1 LGHNA, CDR2 YSLEER. This chain's CDR3 is CASSHAPGTVPNEQFF.

This rearrangement joins TRBV28 to TRBJ2-3; TCRdb indicates TRBD2, and absent DNA this call remains unverified. The CDR3 runs to 16 residues. Germline CDR1 and CDR2: MDHEN and SYDVKM. Here the CDR3 reads CASSNGRAKITDTQYF.

The chain couples TRBV29-1 to TRBJ2-1. In germline, CDR1 is SQVTM, CDR2 ANQGSEA. The CDR3 has 14 residues. The CDR3 reads CSVEVEESYNEQFF.

This sequence joins TRBV7-3 and TRBJ2-6; TCRdb's assignment of TRBD2 cannot be checked, as there is no DNA. There are 22 residues in the CDR3. CDR1 and CDR2 (germline): SGHTA, FQGTGA. The CDR3 sequence is CASSLTPSGIQTPNSGANVLTF.

This chain uses TRBV28 with TRBJ2-7; lacking DNA, the TRBD1 call made by TCRdb goes unchecked. CDR3 length: 15 amino acids. In germline, CDR1 is MDHEN, CDR2 SYDVKM. The CDR3 reads CASSLGTGTSYEQYF.

V and J are TRBV5-5 and TRBJ1-1; TCRdb reports TRBD1, a call that lacks DNA to check it against. Germline loops: CDR1 SGHKS, CDR2 YYEKEE (reference sequence). CDR3 length: 18 residues. CDR3 in amino acids: CASRRPGTGALVNTEAFF.

The chain carries TRBV7-8 and TRBJ1-6. Germline CDR1 is SGHVS and CDR2 is FQNEAQ. The CDR3 loop spans 16 amino acids. The CDR3 sequence is CASSSQKYSYNSPLHF.

J is TRBJ1-2 and V is TRBV7-2; there is no DNA to check the TCRdb D call of TRBD1. Germline CDR1 reads SGHTA; CDR2 reads FQGNSA. The CDR3 has 14 residues. CDR3: CASSLEQGARGYTF.

The genes are TRBV29-1 and TRBJ2-1; there is no DNA to check the TCRdb D call of TRBD2. CDR1 is SQVTM, CDR2 ANQGSEA, per germline. This CDR3 is built from 13 residues. The CDR3 sequence: CSVLAGNYNEQFF.

The V gene is TRBV15, the J gene TRBJ1-1. Germline V gene sequence: CDR1 LNHNV, CDR2 YYDKDF (reference sequence). This CDR3 has 12 residues. CDR3 residues: CATSRDGYEAFF.

The chain is built from TRBV5-1 and TRBJ2-7; the D call from TCRdb, TRBD2, cannot be confirmed without DNA. The CDR3 extends over 14 amino acids. Germline V gives CDR1 SGHRS, CDR2 YFSETQ. CDR3 sequence: CASSLGGVYYEQYF.

V gene TRBV28 combines with J gene TRBJ2-3; TCRdb selects TRBD1, and the lack of DNA leaves this call unchecked. The V gene's germline CDR1 is MDHEN and CDR2 SYDVKM. The CDR3 is 14 amino acids. The chain's CDR3 is CASSWTGGSDTQYF.

The CDR3 reads CASSWTGTYNEQFF. V gene TRBV28 combines with J gene TRBJ2-1; TCRdb calls TRBD1, which cannot be checked without DNA. The germline V gene encodes CDR1 MDHEN and CDR2 SYDVKM. The CDR3 spans 14 residues.

This chain uses TRBV28 with TRBJ2-7; the TCRdb D gene call, TRBD1, has no DNA to confirm it. Germline lookup yields CDR1 MDHEN and CDR2 SYDVKM. The CDR3 runs to 15 residues. The CDR3: CASSYRGRRAYEQYF.